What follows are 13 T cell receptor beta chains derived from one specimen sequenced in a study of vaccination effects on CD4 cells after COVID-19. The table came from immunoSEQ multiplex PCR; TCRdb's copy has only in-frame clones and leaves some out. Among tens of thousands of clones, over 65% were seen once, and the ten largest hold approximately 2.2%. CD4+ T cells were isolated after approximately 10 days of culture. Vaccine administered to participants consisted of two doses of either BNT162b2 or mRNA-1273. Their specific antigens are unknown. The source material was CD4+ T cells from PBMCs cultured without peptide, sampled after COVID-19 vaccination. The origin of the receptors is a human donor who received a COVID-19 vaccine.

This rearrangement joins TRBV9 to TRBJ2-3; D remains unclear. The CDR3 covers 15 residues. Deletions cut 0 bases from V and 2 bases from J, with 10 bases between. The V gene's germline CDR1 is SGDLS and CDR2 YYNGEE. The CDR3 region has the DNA TGTGCCAGCAGCGTAGCGCCGTTAAACACAGATACGCAGTATTTT. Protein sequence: CASSVAPLNTDTQYF. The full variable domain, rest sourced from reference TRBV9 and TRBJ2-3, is DSGVTQTPKHLITATGQRVTLRCSPRSGDLSVYWYQQSLDQGLQFLIQYYNGEERAKGNILERFSAQQFPDLHSELNLSSLELGDSALYFCASSVAPLNTDTQYFGPGTRLTVL.

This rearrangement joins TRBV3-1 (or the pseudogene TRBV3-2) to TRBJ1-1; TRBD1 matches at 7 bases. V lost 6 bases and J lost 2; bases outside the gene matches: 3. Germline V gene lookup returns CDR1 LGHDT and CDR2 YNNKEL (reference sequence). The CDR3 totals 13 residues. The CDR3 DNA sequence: TGTGCCAGCAGTGGGACAGTTAACACTGAAGCTTTCTTT. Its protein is CASSGTVNTEAFF.

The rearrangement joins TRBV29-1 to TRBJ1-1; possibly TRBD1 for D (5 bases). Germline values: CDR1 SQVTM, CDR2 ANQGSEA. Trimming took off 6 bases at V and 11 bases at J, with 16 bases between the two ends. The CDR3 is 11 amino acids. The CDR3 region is CSVRDFSGAFF. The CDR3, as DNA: TGCAGCGTGAGGGACTTCTCTGGGGCTTTCTTT.

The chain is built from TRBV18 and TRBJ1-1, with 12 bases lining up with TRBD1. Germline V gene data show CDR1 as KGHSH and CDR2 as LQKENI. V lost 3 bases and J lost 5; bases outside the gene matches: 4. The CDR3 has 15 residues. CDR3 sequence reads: CASSPGQGAGTEAFF. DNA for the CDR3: TGTGCCAGCTCACCGGGACAGGGGGCCGGGACTGAAGCTTTCTTT.

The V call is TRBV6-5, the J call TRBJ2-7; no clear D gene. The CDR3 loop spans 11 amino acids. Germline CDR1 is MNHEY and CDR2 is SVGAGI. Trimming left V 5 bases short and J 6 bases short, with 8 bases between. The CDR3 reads CASSLLFEQYV. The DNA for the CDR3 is TGTGCCAGCAGTCTACTATTCGAGCAGTACGTC.

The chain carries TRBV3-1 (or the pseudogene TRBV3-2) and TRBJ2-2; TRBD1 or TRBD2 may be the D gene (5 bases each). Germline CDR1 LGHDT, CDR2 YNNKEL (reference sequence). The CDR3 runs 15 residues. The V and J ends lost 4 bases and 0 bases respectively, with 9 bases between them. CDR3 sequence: CASSPRGANTGELFF. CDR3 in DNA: TGTGCCAGCAGCCCGAGGGGAGCGAACACCGGGGAGCTGTTTTTT.

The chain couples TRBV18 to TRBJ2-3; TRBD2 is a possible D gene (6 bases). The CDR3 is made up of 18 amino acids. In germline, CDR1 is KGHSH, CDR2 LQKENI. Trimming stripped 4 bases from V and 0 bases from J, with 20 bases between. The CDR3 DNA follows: TGTGCCAGCTCACTTTTTTTTCAGGAGGGATATAGCACAGATACGCAGTATTTT. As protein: CASSLFFQEGYSTDTQYF.

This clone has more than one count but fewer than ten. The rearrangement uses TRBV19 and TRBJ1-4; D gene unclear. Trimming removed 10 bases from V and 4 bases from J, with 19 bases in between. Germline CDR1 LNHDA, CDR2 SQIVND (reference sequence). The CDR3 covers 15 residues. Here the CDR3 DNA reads TGTGCCACTAGAGATGTGGCCGGATTTAATGAAAAACTGTTTTTT. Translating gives CATRDVAGFNEKLFF.

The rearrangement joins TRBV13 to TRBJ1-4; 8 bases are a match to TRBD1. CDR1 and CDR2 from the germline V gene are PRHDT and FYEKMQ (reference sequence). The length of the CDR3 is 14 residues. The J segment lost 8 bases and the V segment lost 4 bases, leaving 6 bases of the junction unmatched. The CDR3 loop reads CASSSDRAREKLFF. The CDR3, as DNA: TGTGCCAGCAGCTCGGACAGGGCGCGGGAAAAACTGTTTTTT.

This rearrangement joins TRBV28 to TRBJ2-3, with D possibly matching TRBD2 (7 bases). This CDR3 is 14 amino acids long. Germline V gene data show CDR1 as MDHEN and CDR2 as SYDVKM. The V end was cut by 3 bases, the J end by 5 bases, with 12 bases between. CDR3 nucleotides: TGTGCCAGCAGTTTGAGGGGGGGCAGAGATACGCAGTATTTT. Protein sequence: CASSLRGGRDTQYF.

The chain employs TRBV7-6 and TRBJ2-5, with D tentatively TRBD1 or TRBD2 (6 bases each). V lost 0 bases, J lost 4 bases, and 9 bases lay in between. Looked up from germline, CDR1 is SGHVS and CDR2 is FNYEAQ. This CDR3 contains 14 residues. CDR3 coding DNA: TGTGCCAGCAGCTTAGCGGGGGGCGGAGAGACCCAGTACTTC. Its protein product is CASSLAGGGETQYF.

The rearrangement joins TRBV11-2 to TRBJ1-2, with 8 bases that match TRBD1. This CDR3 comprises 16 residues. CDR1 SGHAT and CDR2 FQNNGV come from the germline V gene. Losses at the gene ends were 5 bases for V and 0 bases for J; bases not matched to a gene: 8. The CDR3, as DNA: TGTGCCAGCAGCCCATTAGACAGGGGCGCTAACTATGGCTACACCTTC. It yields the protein CASSPLDRGANYGYTF. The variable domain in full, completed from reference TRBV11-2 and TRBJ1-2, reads EAGVAQSPRYKIIEKRQSVAFWCNPISGHATLYWYQQILGQGPKLLIQFQNNGVVDDSQLPKDRFSAERLKGVDSTLKIQPAKLEDSAVYLCASSPLDRGANYGYTFGSGTRLTVV.

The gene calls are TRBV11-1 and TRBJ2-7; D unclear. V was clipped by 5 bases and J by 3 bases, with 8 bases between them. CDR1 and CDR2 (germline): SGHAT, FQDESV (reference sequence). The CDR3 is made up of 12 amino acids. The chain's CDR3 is CASSRSSYEQYV. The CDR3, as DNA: TGTGCCAGCAGCCGATCTAGCTACGAGCAGTACGTC.